Each of the 7 T cell receptor beta chains below was sequenced from the same sample in a study of response to subunit inactivated influenza vaccine (dated by TCRdb to the late 2010s). Libraries came from RT-PCR. The sequencing machine was an Illumina HiSeq 2500. The public reads were reanalyzed by TCRdb: fastp trimming at Q25, MiXCR alignment, in-frame beta chains only. Identical CDR3 proteins give one entry, which carries the most common genes and DNA. This sample gives around 580,000 distinct CDR3 sequences in total; 10% to 15% of them show up just once. 10% of the sample is in the top ten clones. The specimen was PBMCs from blood, collected on the day of vaccination. The origin of the receptors is a man in his forties or fifties who received an inactivated influenza vaccine. Donor details come from another sample of the same person, matched by shared clones.

This clonotype was seen more than once but under ten times. This rearrangement joins TRBV5-1 to TRBJ2-1, with D tentatively TRBD1 or TRBD2 (5 bases each). Germline assignment: CDR1 SGHRS and CDR2 YFSETQ. V was shortened by 0 bases and J by 7 bases, with 11 bases between the two germline ends. This CDR3 comprises 14 residues. This chain's CDR3 is CASSLGDLLNEQFF. CDR3 coding DNA: TGCGCCAGCAGCTTGGGGGACCTGCTAAATGAGCAGTTCTTC.

At least ten counts were recorded for this clonotype. This chain uses TRBV29-1 with TRBJ2-2; 11 bases are a match to TRBD2. Germline values: CDR1 SQVTM, CDR2 ANQGSEA. Trimming took 3 bases from V and 2 from J; bases not matched to a gene: 5. The CDR3 spans 16 residues. The CDR3 sequence is CSVELRLAGNTGELFF. The CDR3 nucleotides are TGCAGCGTTGAGCTACGACTAGCGGGAAACACCGGGGAGCTGTTTTTT.

The chain uses TRBV5-4 and TRBJ2-5; weak D call: TRBD2 (6 bases). The CDR3 consists of 14 residues. Trimming removed 0 bases at V and 4 bases at J, with 10 bases between. Germline CDR1 SGHNT, CDR2 YYREEE (reference sequence). For the CDR3, the DNA is TGTGCCAGCAGCTTGGATGGGGAGGTAGAGACCCAGTACTTC. This gives the protein CASSLDGEVETQYF.

This clonotype was picked up many times. The chain carries TRBV5-1 and TRBJ1-2; 7 nucleotides agree with TRBD1. There are 20 residues in the CDR3. CDR1 and CDR2 from the germline V gene are SGHRS and YFSETQ. Trimming removed 0 bases from V and 4 bases from J; junction bases left unmatched: 21. CDR3 nucleotides: TGCGCCAGCAGCTTGGTTACAGGGGTCACTCTCCCCGGTCTTAGCTATGGCTACACCTTC. It is translated as CASSLVTGVTLPGLSYGYTF.

The genes are TRBV3-1 and TRBJ2-5; 9 bases match TRBD1. Trimming at V came to 0 bases and at J to 4 bases, leaving 6 bases not matched to a gene. The CDR3 runs to 16 residues. Germline V gene lookup returns CDR1 LGHDT and CDR2 YNNKEL (reference sequence). This chain's CDR3 is CASSQEGWDRVETQYF. The DNA for the CDR3 is TGTGCCAGCAGCCAAGAGGGGTGGGACAGGGTAGAGACCCAGTACTTC.

Many counts were recorded for this clonotype. The chain recombines TRBV5-1 with TRBJ2-7, with D perhaps being TRBD1 or TRBD2 (7 bases each). Per germline, CDR1 SGHRS and CDR2 YFSETQ. There are 13 residues in the CDR3. Trimming took 4 bases from V and 7 from J, leaving 15 bases between them. The CDR3 DNA sequence: TGCGCCAGCAGCCAGCAGGGGGGGCGAGAGCAGTACTTC. This translates into CASSQQGGREQYF.

In this sample, this clonotype turned up a few times. The chain recombines TRBV5-1 with TRBJ2-2; D is possibly TRBD2 (5 bases). Trimming shortened V by 3 bases and J by 3 bases, and 15 bases separated the two germline ends. The germline V gene has CDR1 SGHRS and CDR2 YFSETQ. The CDR3 spans 16 residues. CDR3 sequence reads: CASSSTRGLDTGELFF. The CDR3 DNA is TGCGCCAGCAGCTCCACGAGAGGGCTCGACACCGGGGAGCTGTTTTTT. The full variable domain, its missing parts supplied by reference TRBV5-1 and TRBJ2-2, is KAGVTQTPRYLIKTRGQQVTLSCSPISGHRSVSWYQQTPGQGLQFLFEYFSETQRNKGNFPGRFSGRQFSNSRSEMNVSTLELGDSALYLCASSSTRGLDTGELFFGEGSRLTVL.